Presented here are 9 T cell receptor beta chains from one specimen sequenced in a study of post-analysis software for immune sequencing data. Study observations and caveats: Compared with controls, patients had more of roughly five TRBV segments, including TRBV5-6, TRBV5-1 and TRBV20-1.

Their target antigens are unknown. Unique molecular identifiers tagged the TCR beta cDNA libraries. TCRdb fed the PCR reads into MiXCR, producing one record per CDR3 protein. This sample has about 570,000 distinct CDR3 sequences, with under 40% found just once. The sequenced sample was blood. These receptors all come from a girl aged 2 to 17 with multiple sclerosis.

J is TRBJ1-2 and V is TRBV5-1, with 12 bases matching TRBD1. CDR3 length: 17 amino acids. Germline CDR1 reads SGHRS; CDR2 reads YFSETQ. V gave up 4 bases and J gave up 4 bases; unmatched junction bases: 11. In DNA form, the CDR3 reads TGCGCCAGCAGCCCCGGGACAGGGGGCATTGGCGGCTATGGCTACACCTTC. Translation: CASSPGTGGIGGYGYTF.

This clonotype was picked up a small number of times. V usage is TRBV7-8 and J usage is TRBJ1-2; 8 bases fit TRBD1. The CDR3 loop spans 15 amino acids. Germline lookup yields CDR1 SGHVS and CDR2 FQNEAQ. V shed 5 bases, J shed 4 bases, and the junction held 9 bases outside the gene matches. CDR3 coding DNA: TGTGCCAGCAGCACCTCGACAGGGGTACCCTATGGCTACACCTTC. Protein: CASSTSTGVPYGYTF.

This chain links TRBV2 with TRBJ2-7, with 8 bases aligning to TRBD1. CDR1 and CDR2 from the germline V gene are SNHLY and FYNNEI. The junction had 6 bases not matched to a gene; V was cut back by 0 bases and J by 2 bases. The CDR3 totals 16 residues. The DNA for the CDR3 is TGTGCCAGCAGTGAAGCTTTGGGACAGGTAACCTACGAGCAGTACTTC. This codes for CASSEALGQVTYEQYF.

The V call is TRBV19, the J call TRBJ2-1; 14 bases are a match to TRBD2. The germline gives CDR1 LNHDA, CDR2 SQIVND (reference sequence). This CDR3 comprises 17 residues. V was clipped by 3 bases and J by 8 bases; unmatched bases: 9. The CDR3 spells CASSIRLAGGPGHEQFF. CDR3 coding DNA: TGTGCCAGTAGTATCAGACTAGCGGGGGGGCCTGGTCATGAGCAGTTCTTC. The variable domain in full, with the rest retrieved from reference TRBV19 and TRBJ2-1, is DGGITQSPKYLFRKEGQNVTLSCEQNLNHDAMYWYRQDPGQGLRLIYYSQIVNDFQKGDIAEGYSVSREKKESFPLTVTSAQKNPTAFYLCASSIRLAGGPGHEQFFGPGTRLTVL.

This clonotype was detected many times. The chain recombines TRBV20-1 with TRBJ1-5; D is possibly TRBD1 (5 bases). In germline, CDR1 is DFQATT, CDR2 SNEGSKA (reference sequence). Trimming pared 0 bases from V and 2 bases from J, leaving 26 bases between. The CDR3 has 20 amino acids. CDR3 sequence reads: CSARDSSGGSGGEGNQPQHF. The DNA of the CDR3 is TGCAGTGCTAGAGATAGTTCGGGGGGATCGGGTGGAGAGGGCAATCAGCCCCAGCATTTT.

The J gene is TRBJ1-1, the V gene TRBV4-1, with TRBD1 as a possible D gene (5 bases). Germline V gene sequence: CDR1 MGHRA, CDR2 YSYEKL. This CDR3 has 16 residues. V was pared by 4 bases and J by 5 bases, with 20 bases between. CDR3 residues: CASSRGWGSEMTEAFF. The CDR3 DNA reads TGCGCCAGCAGCCGGGGGTGGGGGTCGGAAATGACTGAAGCTTTCTTT.

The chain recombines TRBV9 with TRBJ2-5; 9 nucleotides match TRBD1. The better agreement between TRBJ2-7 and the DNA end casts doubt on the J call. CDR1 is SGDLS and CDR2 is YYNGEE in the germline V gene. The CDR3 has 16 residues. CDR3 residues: CASSEQTGGNAYEQYF. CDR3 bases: TGTGCCAGCAGCGAACAGACAGGGGGGAATGCCTACGAGCAGTACTTC.

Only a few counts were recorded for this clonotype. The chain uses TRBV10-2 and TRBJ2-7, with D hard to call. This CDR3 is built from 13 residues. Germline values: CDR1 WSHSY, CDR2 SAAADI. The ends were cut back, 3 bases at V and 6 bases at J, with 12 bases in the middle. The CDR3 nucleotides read TGCGCCAGCAGTGAATACGGTGGCCCCGAGCAGTACTTC. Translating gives CASSEYGGPEQYF.

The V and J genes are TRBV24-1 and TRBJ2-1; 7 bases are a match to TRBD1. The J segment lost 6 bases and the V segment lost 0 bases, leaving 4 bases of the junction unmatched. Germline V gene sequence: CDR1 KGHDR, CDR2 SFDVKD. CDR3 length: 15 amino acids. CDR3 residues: CATSDLRQGGNEQFF. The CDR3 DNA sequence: TGTGCCACCAGTGATTTGAGACAGGGTGGCAATGAGCAGTTCTTC.